Listed below are T cell receptor beta chains from one sample, sequenced in a study of T cell responses to AZD1222 COVID-19 vaccine. Assay: immunoSEQ multiplex PCR; the TCRdb copy retains only in-frame clones and omits some. The sample contains 70,000 or so clones, less than 90% of which appear only once. The source was peripheral blood, collected 28 days after the second AZD1222 dose. Receptor source: an adult who received the AZD1222 COVID-19 vaccine. Both conserved end residues are trimmed from each CDR3.

CDR3aa: ASTYLGQTQETQY; v_gene: TRBV7-8
CDR3aa: SVEGPDDSYEQY; v_gene: TRBV29-1
CDR3aa: ASSNSGFNQPQH; v_gene: TRBV10-2
CDR3aa: ASSTREGAWGNEQF; v_gene: TRBV7-8
CDR3aa: ASSLDQLTEAF; v_gene: TRBV7-9
CDR3aa: ASSQDRGRSNEQF; v_gene: TRBV5-4
CDR3aa: ASSQMGQGDTEAF; v_gene: TRBV11-3
CDR3aa: ATSRDGGEVNTQY; v_gene: TRBV15
CDR3aa: ASSGGPRNTEAF; v_gene: TRBV7-3
CDR3aa: ASSPGGGNNQPQH; v_gene: TRBV18
CDR3aa: ASGGLAGGVEQF; v_gene: TRBV5-1
CDR3aa: ASSLMGGRSNQPQH; v_gene: TRBV7-6
CDR3aa: ASSLLLADSGELF; v_gene: TRBV11-2
CDR3aa: ASSLGTGGNQETQY; v_gene: TRBV5-1
CDR3aa: ASSKGGRTRNTIY; v_gene: TRBV21-1
CDR3aa: ASSDSWQEEEKLF; v_gene: TRBV6-4
CDR3aa: ASSLSAWGTKSNQPQH; v_gene: TRBV5-5
CDR3aa: ASSQGTSGGNTDTQY; v_gene: TRBV4-1
CDR3aa: ASSVVSSSYEQY; v_gene: TRBV9
CDR3aa: ASSEASTLGKLF; v_gene: TRBV6-1
CDR3aa: ASRYQGAEGYT; v_gene: TRBV3-1/TRBV3-2
CDR3aa: ASSLLGDFGPYEQY; v_gene: TRBV7-9
CDR3aa: ASSLEGGRSLSGANVLT; v_gene: TRBV7-9
CDR3aa: ASAKVEPPNNEQF; v_gene: TRBV21-1
CDR3aa: ASSLGQGWRGYT; v_gene: TRBV7-9
CDR3aa: ASSHRGARTEAF; v_gene: TRBV4-1
CDR3aa: ASSIDRGHNQPQH; v_gene: TRBV19
CDR3aa: ASSPRVAGWNEKLF; v_gene: TRBV4-2
CDR3aa: ASSRQGLASSTDTQY; v_gene: TRBV7-6
CDR3aa: AISEGQGGEAF; v_gene: TRBV10-3
CDR3aa: ASSPFGGYTEAF; v_gene: TRBV5-1
CDR3aa: ASSSWTGGNTEAF; v_gene: TRBV5-1
CDR3aa: SVRRQLNTEAF; v_gene: TRBV29-1
CDR3aa: AISESSPYEQY; v_gene: TRBV10-3
CDR3aa: ASSPHKPFPGQMNTEAF; v_gene: TRBV21-1
CDR3aa: ASSYGGANGYT; v_gene: TRBV6-5
CDR3aa: ASSLLAGATDTQY; v_gene: TRBV5-4
CDR3aa: ASNWREMGELF; v_gene: TRBV12-3/TRBV12-4
CDR3aa: ASSVGGLHNEQF; v_gene: TRBV6-5
CDR3aa: ASSKSGGPDTQY; v_gene: TRBV19
CDR3aa: ASSTTGFAPQH; v_gene: TRBV19
CDR3aa: ASSSGSGSSVNEQF; v_gene: TRBV11-1
CDR3aa: ASSPDIRGTEAF; v_gene: TRBV18
CDR3aa: ASSSTGSSYEQY; v_gene: TRBV6-5
CDR3aa: ASSQGTLAGGYEQY; v_gene: TRBV4-2
CDR3aa: ASSKEPRGLAPTYEQY; v_gene: TRBV21-1
CDR3aa: ASSFPLTGSTYEQY; v_gene: TRBV6-5
CDR3aa: ASVFSTEAF; v_gene: TRBV19
CDR3aa: ASSITGRRYTEAF; v_gene: TRBV19
CDR3aa: ASSHLRVRQAGYEQF; v_gene: TRBV14
CDR3aa: ASSLREGNGYT; v_gene: TRBV27
CDR3aa: ASSRSYEQY; v_gene: TRBV3-1/TRBV3-2
CDR3aa: ASRRGGGYT; v_gene: TRBV28
CDR3aa: ASSLGQGSLYEQY; v_gene: TRBV11-2
CDR3aa: ASSKARRQGWNEAF; v_gene: TRBV21-1
CDR3aa: ASSVVLSWGETRVLVKNIQY; v_gene: TRBV9
CDR3aa: ASSPQGSQPQH; v_gene: TRBV6-5
CDR3aa: ASSLARANEQF; v_gene: TRBV7-9